The 30 T cell receptor beta chains reported below all come from one sample, sequenced in a study of cytomegalovirus exposure and HLA in healthy donors. With 60 Vbeta and 13 Jbeta primers, the PCR was carried out. The repertoire was sequenced with immunoSEQ multiplex PCR; TCRdb's copy has only in-frame clones and lacks some. The profile shows 100,000 to 140,000 clones, 74% of them singletons. Sequencing input: PBMCs. Every receptor here comes from a woman aged 40 to 50 in good health and CMV-seropositive.

This clone turned up a few times. The chain uses TRBV5-6 and TRBJ2-1, with 8 bases aligning to TRBD1. Germline CDR1 reads SGHDT; CDR2 reads YYEEEE. With 2 bases clipped from V and 9 bases from J, the junction kept 1 base outside the gene matches. The CDR3 extends over 12 amino acids. CDR3 loop: CASSFDRGEQFF. The CDR3 region has the DNA TGTGCCAGCAGCTTCGACAGGGGTGAGCAGTTCTTC. The complete variable domain, with remaining parts taken from reference TRBV5-6 and TRBJ2-1, reads DAGVTQSPTHLIKTRGQQVTLRCSPKSGHDTVSWYQQALGQGPQFIFQYYEEEERQRGNFPDRFSGHQFPNYSSELNVNALLLGDSALYLCASSFDRGEQFFGPGTRLTVL.

The V and J genes are TRBV5-8 and TRBJ1-1; D unclear. CDR3 length equals 13 residues. Trimming removed 0 bases from V and 5 bases from J, with 8 bases in between. Germline V gives CDR1 SGHTS, CDR2 YDEGEE. The CDR3 here is CASSLDRGTEAFF. The CDR3 DNA sequence: TGTGCCAGCAGCTTGGACAGAGGGACTGAAGCTTTCTTT.

The rearrangement uses TRBV6-5 and TRBJ1-2, with D possibly TRBD1 on 6 matching bases. The ends were cut back, 4 bases at V and 4 bases at J, with 10 bases in the middle. The CDR3 runs to 13 residues. The germline V gene encodes CDR1 MNHEY and CDR2 SVGAGI. For the CDR3, the DNA is TGTGCCAGCAGTTCACAGGGAGTCTATGGCTACACCTTC. It is translated as CASSSQGVYGYTF.

This chain links TRBV10-3 with TRBJ1-1, with 7 bases lining up with TRBD1. This CDR3 comprises 16 residues. The ends lost 6 bases at V and 1 base at J; junction bases unmatched: 11. Germline CDR1 is ENHRY and CDR2 is SYGVKD. The CDR3 nucleotides read TGTGCCATCAGGAGGGACAGCCCGTACCCGAACACTGAAGCTTTCTTT. Protein product: CAIRRDSPYPNTEAFF.

V is TRBV30 and J is TRBJ2-5, with a weak D call TRBD1 (5 bases). The V end was cut by 2 bases, the J end by 5 bases, with 12 bases between. In germline, CDR1 is GTSNPN, CDR2 SVGIG (reference sequence). The CDR3 runs 13 residues. The CDR3 nucleotides are TGTGCCTGGAGTAGGGGCGAGCAGGAGACCCAGTACTTC. This codes for CAWSRGEQETQYF.

This chain connects TRBV29-1 to TRBJ1-2; the D is unclear. The CDR3 runs 14 residues. Germline V gene lookup returns CDR1 SQVTM and CDR2 ANQGSEA. Trimming removed 2 bases at V and 4 bases at J, with 14 bases between. CDR3 in DNA: TGCAGCGTTGAATTGGAGGGCTCTATCTATGGCTACACCTTC. Its translation: CSVELEGSIYGYTF. Together with reference TRBV29-1 and TRBJ1-2, the CDR3 gives the full variable domain: SAVISQKPSRDICQRGTSLTIQCQVDSQVTMMFWYRQQPGQSLTLIATANQGSEATYESGFVIDKFPISRPNLTFSTLTVSNMSPEDSSIYLCSVELEGSIYGYTFGSGTRLTVV.

The chain has TRBV28 and TRBJ1-1, with D perhaps matching TRBD1 (5 bases). CDR3 length: 14 residues. V was clipped by 2 bases and J by 1 base, with 8 bases between them. The germline V gene has CDR1 MDHEN and CDR2 SYDVKM. CDR3 protein: CASSLAGQNTEAFF. Here the CDR3 DNA reads TGTGCCAGCAGTTTAGCAGGGCAGAACACTGAAGCTTTCTTT.

This clone showed up just a few times. The chain carries TRBV27 and TRBJ1-6; D is unresolved. This CDR3 is built from 13 residues. Germline V lookup: CDR1 MNHEY, CDR2 SMNVEV (reference sequence). V shed 0 bases and J shed 10 bases, with 7 bases lying between them. The DNA for the CDR3 is TGTGCCAGCAGTTTATCGGAGAGGTCACCCCTCCACTTT. This gives the protein CASSLSERSPLHF.

The V and J genes are TRBV6-6 and TRBJ2-3; 9 positions match TRBD2. With 6 bases clipped from V and 6 bases from J, the junction kept 4 bases outside the gene matches. Germline CDR1 is MNHNY and CDR2 is SVGAGI (reference sequence). The CDR3 totals 13 residues. In nucleotides, the CDR3 is TGTGCCAGCAGGGCTAGCGGGGAGGATACGCAGTATTTT. Protein sequence: CASRASGEDTQYF.

The rearrangement uses TRBV27 and TRBJ2-7; 8 nucleotides agree with TRBD1. This CDR3 has 15 residues. Per germline, CDR1 MNHEY and CDR2 SMNVEV (reference sequence). The junction had 7 bases not matched to a gene; V was cut back by 4 bases and J by 2 bases. The CDR3 region has the DNA TGTGCCAGCAGTTCCCCCGGGACAGGACCCTACGAGCAGTACTTC. This encodes CASSSPGTGPYEQYF.

V is TRBV12-5 and J is TRBJ2-3; D possibly corresponds to TRBD2 (7 bases). This CDR3 spans 14 amino acids. V was trimmed by 6 bases and J by 1 base, leaving 11 bases between them. Germline V lookup: CDR1 LGHNT, CDR2 FRNRAP. CDR3 sequence reads: CASGEGGGTDTQYF. The CDR3 nucleotides read TGTGCTAGTGGGGAAGGGGGGGGCACAGATACGCAGTATTTT.

This chain uses TRBV6-6 with TRBJ2-2; 9 nucleotides align to TRBD1. Losses at the gene ends were 6 bases for V and 5 bases for J; bases not matched to a gene: 4. Germline V lookup: CDR1 MNHNY, CDR2 SVGAGI (reference sequence). The CDR3 loop spans 14 amino acids. The CDR3: CASSQDRGTGELFF. In DNA form, the CDR3 reads TGTGCCAGCAGCCAGGACAGGGGAACCGGGGAGCTGTTTTTT.

This chain uses TRBV25-1 with TRBJ1-4; D possibly corresponds to TRBD1 (6 bases). From germline, CDR1 is MGHDK and CDR2 SYGVNS. The CDR3 length is 16 residues. V was clipped by 3 bases and J by 4 bases, with 15 bases between them. The CDR3 DNA reads TGTGCCAGCAGTGATTGGGCAGGGGCTAATAATGAAAAACTGTTTTTT. This sequence encodes CASSDWAGANNEKLFF. The whole variable domain, remainder taken from reference TRBV25-1 and TRBJ1-4, is EADIYQTPRYLVIGTGKKITLECSQTMGHDKMYWYQQDPGMELHLIHYSYGVNSTEKGDLSSESTVSRIRTEHFPLTLESARPSHTSQYLCASSDWAGANNEKLFFGSGTQLSVL.

V is TRBV5-1 and J is TRBJ2-5; D may be TRBD2 (7 bases). Trimming removed 1 base from V and 4 bases from J, with 14 bases in between. Germline V gene lookup returns CDR1 SGHRS and CDR2 YFSETQ. The CDR3 spans 15 residues. CDR3 bases: TGCGCCAGCAGCTTGAGAGGGGGGGCCCCAGAGACCCAGTACTTC. As protein: CASSLRGGAPETQYF.

The V gene is TRBV6-6, the J gene TRBJ1-6, with 7 nucleotides matching TRBD1. J gave up 4 bases and V 0 bases, and 3 bases lay outside the gene matches. Germline assignment: CDR1 MNHNY and CDR2 SVGAGI (reference sequence). The CDR3 is made up of 16 amino acids. Here the CDR3 reads CASSYSGQAYNSPLHF. As DNA, the CDR3 is TGTGCCAGCAGTTACTCAGGACAGGCGTATAATTCACCCCTCCACTTT.

The count of this clone is one. The chain employs TRBV29-1 and TRBJ2-5; maybe TRBD2 (5 bases). The CDR3 loop spans 12 amino acids. V dropped 2 bases and J dropped 5 bases, with 9 bases sitting between them. Per germline, CDR1 SQVTM and CDR2 ANQGSEA. The CDR3 reads CSVEPAAETQYF. The CDR3 DNA reads as TGCAGCGTTGAACCAGCGGCGGAGACCCAGTACTTC.

J is TRBJ2-1 and V is TRBV10-3, with D possibly TRBD2 on 7 matching bases. Looked up from germline, CDR1 is ENHRY and CDR2 is SYGVKD. This CDR3 is built from 11 residues. The CDR3 DNA sequence: TGTGCAGGGGGGGCCGACAATGAGCAGTTCTTC. Translating it yields CAGGADNEQFF.

V and J are TRBV7-9 and TRBJ2-1, with TRBD2 matching over 7 bases. The length of the CDR3 is 15 residues. The V gene's germline CDR1 is SEHNR and CDR2 FQNEAQ (reference sequence). Unmatched junction bases numbered 4, after V lost 5 bases and J lost 0 bases. The CDR3 DNA reads as TGTGCCAGCAGCGCCTGGGGGGGCTCCTACAATGAGCAGTTCTTC. This sequence encodes CASSAWGGSYNEQFF. The whole variable domain, filled in from reference TRBV7-9 and TRBJ2-1, reads DTGVSQNPRHKITKRGQNVTFRCDPISEHNRLYWYRQTLGQGPEFLTYFQNEAQLEKSRLLSDRFSAERPKGSFSTLEIQRTEQGDSAMYLCASSAWGGSYNEQFFGPGTRLTVL.

This clone was observed a handful of times. The DNA of the CDR3 is TGTGCCAGCAGCTCTTCCAGCGGGACCTACAATGAGCAGTTCTTC. Protein sequence: CASSSSSGTYNEQFF. The chain couples TRBV2 to TRBJ2-1, with 7 bases aligning to TRBD2. Germline V gene sequence: CDR1 SNHLY, CDR2 FYNNEI. V lost 6 bases, J lost 2 bases, and 7 bases stayed unmatched. CDR3 length equals 15 residues.

The chain recombines TRBV4-3 with TRBJ1-2; D gene unclear. The length of the CDR3 is 16 residues. Germline V gene lookup returns CDR1 LGHNA and CDR2 YSLEER. The V gene lost 3 bases and the J gene lost 1 base, with 15 bases spanning the gap. For the CDR3, the DNA is TGCGCCAGCAGCCACCAGGTGAACAATAATAACTATGGCTACACCTTC. Its protein product is CASSHQVNNNNYGYTF.

The chain carries TRBV9 and TRBJ2-1; 10 positions match TRBD1. Germline V lookup: CDR1 SGDLS, CDR2 YYNGEE. The CDR3 runs to 15 residues. J gave up 4 bases and V 4 bases, and 5 bases lay outside the gene matches. The CDR3 region is CASSPRQGAYNEQFF. CDR3 bases: TGTGCCAGCAGCCCCAGACAGGGGGCGTACAATGAGCAGTTCTTC. Full variable domain (rest looked up from reference TRBV9 and TRBJ2-1): DSGVTQTPKHLITATGQRVTLRCSPRSGDLSVYWYQQSLDQGLQFLIQYYNGEERAKGNILERFSAQQFPDLHSELNLSSLELGDSALYFCASSPRQGAYNEQFFGPGTRLTVL.

The V call is TRBV5-1, the J call TRBJ2-1, with TRBD1 matching over 8 bases. CDR3 length: 15 residues. Trimming at V came to 4 bases and at J to 10 bases, leaving 13 bases not matched to a gene. In germline, CDR1 is SGHRS, CDR2 YFSETQ. CDR3 sequence: CASSPRDRPRKEQFF. The CDR3 coding sequence is TGCGCCAGCAGCCCCCGGGACAGGCCTCGAAAGGAGCAGTTCTTC.

The J gene is TRBJ1-4, the V gene TRBV25-1, with D perhaps TRBD1 (5 bases). Germline CDR1 and CDR2: MGHDK and SYGVNS. Trimming cost V 4 bases and J 12 bases, with 15 bases left between them. This CDR3 is 13 amino acids long. The CDR3 coding sequence is TGTGCCAGCAGTGTGGGTGTCTGGGGGGAACTGTTTTTT. It yields the protein CASSVGVWGELFF.

The chain is built from TRBV7-2 and TRBJ1-2; a possible D gene is TRBD1 (5 bases). From germline, CDR1 is SGHTA and CDR2 FQGNSA. Deletions cut 1 base from V and 7 bases from J, with 13 bases between. This CDR3 spans 14 amino acids. CDR3 nucleotides: TGTGCCAGCAGCTTAGGGGGGGGATCGGGTGGCTACACCTTC. As protein: CASSLGGGSGGYTF.

The chain links TRBV9 to TRBJ1-2, with no clear D. The CDR3 extends over 15 amino acids. Trimming stripped 0 bases from V and 1 base from J, with 10 bases between. CDR1 is SGDLS and CDR2 is YYNGEE in the germline V gene. The CDR3 region is CASSVAGSNNYGYTF. CDR3 in DNA: TGTGCCAGCAGCGTAGCGGGGAGTAATAACTATGGCTACACCTTC.

A single count supports this clone. This chain joins TRBV5-6 and TRBJ1-2, with D tentatively TRBD1 (5 bases). The CDR3 contains 14 residues. Trimming cost V 4 bases and J 4 bases, with 14 bases left between them. The germline V gene encodes CDR1 SGHDT and CDR2 YYEEEE. The CDR3 region has the DNA TGTGCCAGCAGCCCGCCAAGCACAGGCTATGGCTACACCTTC. Translation: CASSPPSTGYGYTF.

The V gene is TRBV6-5, the J gene TRBJ2-7; 9 positions agree with TRBD1. The CDR3 totals 13 residues. Trimming removed 6 bases from V and 4 bases from J; junction bases left unmatched: 4. The germline V gene has CDR1 MNHEY and CDR2 SVGAGI. In DNA form, the CDR3 reads TGTGCCAGCAGCCGGGACAGGGTGTACGAGCAGTACTTC. Its protein is CASSRDRVYEQYF.

This chain uses TRBV2 with TRBJ1-5; possibly TRBD1 for D (5 bases). Germline CDR1 is SNHLY and CDR2 is FYNNEI. V gave up 6 bases and J gave up 6 bases, with 15 bases separating them. The CDR3 length is 14 residues. Here the CDR3 DNA reads TGTGCCAGCAGCGTCCAGGGTATCGGTCAGCCCCAGCATTTT. Its protein is CASSVQGIGQPQHF.

This sequence joins TRBV19 and TRBJ1-6, with TRBD1 as a possible D gene (6 bases). Germline V gives CDR1 LNHDA, CDR2 SQIVND (reference sequence). The CDR3 loop spans 13 amino acids. V lost 4 bases and J 9 bases, leaving 10 bases between the germline ends. CDR3 sequence (DNA): TGTGCCAGTAGTACGCAACAGGGTTCACCCCTCCACTTT. It codes for CASSTQQGSPLHF.

Notes on this clone: Other DNA sequences in the sample encode the same CDR3. The chain couples TRBV30 to TRBJ2-7; TRBD2 is a possible D gene (5 bases). Germline V gene sequence: CDR1 GTSNPN, CDR2 SVGIG (reference sequence). CDR3 length: 13 residues. With 1 base removed from V and 3 bases from J, the gap between germline ends came to 10 bases. The CDR3 here is CAWSGGLLYEQYF. In nucleotides, the CDR3 is TGTGCCTGGAGTGGAGGACTCCTCTACGAGCAGTACTTC.